Listed below are T cell receptor beta chains from one sample, sequenced in a study of CD8+ T cells in alopecia areata. Measured with immunoSEQ multiplex PCR; TCRdb has only the in-frame clones, and not every one. Here the sample spans approximately 130,000 clones, roughly 50% being singletons. The sequencing sample was made of NKG2D-low CD8+ T cells sorted from blood. These receptors all stem from a human donor with alopecia areata. CDR3s include the opening cysteine and the closing phenylalanine or tryptophan. A D gene is named only where the DNA matches it firmly. Some rows mark clone size as missing; the rest say once, few, many or name a class of expanded clone.

V gene,clone size,J gene,D gene,CDR3 protein,CDR3 DNA
TRBV29-1,-,TRBJ2-1,TRBD2,CSVEGLAVRNEQFF,TGCAGCGTTGAAGGACTAGCGGTCCGCAATGAGCAGTTCTTC
TRBV29-1,few,TRBJ2-3,-,CSVEGLPGPSTDTQYF,TGCAGCGTTGAAGGACTTCCGGGACCTAGCACAGATACGCAGTATTTT
TRBV29-1,-,TRBJ2-3,TRBD2,CSGVPGREEDTQYF,TGCAGCGGCGTTCCGGGACGGGAGGAAGATACGCAGTATTTT
TRBV29-1,-,TRBJ1-1,-,CSVAGADTEAFF,TGCAGCGTTGCTGGGGCGGACACTGAAGCTTTCTTT
TRBV29-1,-,TRBJ2-5,-,CSVENSQETQYF,TGCAGCGTTGAAAACAGCCAAGAGACCCAGTACTTC
TRBV30,-,TRBJ1-2,-,CAQGLVSGYTF,TGTGCACAGGGATTGGTATCTGGCTACACCTTC
TRBV28,-,TRBJ1-5,-,CASSRGQAGIQPQHF,TGTGCCAGCAGCCGCGGGCAGGCGGGGATCCAGCCCCAGCATTTT
TRBV9,-,TRBJ2-4,-,CASSGVSENIQYF,TGTGCCAGCAGCGGGGTTTCGGAAAACATTCAGTACTTC
TRBV5-6,-,TRBJ2-1,-,CASSLGIDNEQFF,TGTGCCAGCAGCTTGGGGATTGACAATGAGCAGTTCTTC
TRBV6-6,few,TRBJ1-1,-,CASSPGTVNTEAFF,TGTGCCAGCAGTCCTGGGACGGTGAACACTGAAGCTTTCTTT
TRBV2,few,TRBJ2-1,TRBD2,CATLPLAGGHNEQFF,TGTGCCACCTTGCCCCTAGCGGGAGGACACAATGAGCAGTTCTTC
TRBV29-1,once,TRBJ1-1,-,CSVEFGSNTEAFF,TGCAGCGTTGAGTTTGGTTCGAACACTGAAGCTTTCTTT
TRBV29-1,few,TRBJ2-5,TRBD2,CSVSGLAGDEQTQYF,TGCAGCGTGTCCGGACTAGCGGGGGACGAACAGACCCAGTACTTC
TRBV30,-,TRBJ2-1,-,CAWSVLRGPGFF,TGTGCCTGGAGTGTACTCCGGGGGCCAGGGTTCTTC
TRBV7-9,-,TRBJ1-1,-,CASSLVARNTEAFF,TGTGCCAGCAGCTTGGTAGCCCGGAACACTGAAGCTTTCTTT
TRBV6-4,few,TRBJ2-7,TRBD1,CASSYSGTGSHEQYF,TGTGCCAGCAGTTACTCGGGGACAGGGAGCCACGAGCAGTACTTC
TRBV30,-,TRBJ2-1,-,CASRVGNEQFF,TGTGCCTCGCGGGTTGGGAATGAGCAGTTCTTC
TRBV29-1,few,TRBJ2-7,TRBD2,CSVSREGRHEQYF,TGCAGCGTCAGCCGGGAGGGGAGGCACGAGCAGTACTTC
TRBV6-4,few,TRBJ2-3,-,CASSDSYGSTDTQYF,TGTGCCAGCAGTGACTCGTACGGGAGCACAGATACGCAGTATTTT
TRBV7-6,-,TRBJ2-7,-,CASSKTAGSSYEQYF,TGTGCCAGCAGCAAGACCGCGGGGAGCTCCTACGAGCAGTACTTC
TRBV28,-,TRBJ1-6,-,CASSLGISTIALHF,TGTGCCAGCAGTTTGGGGATTTCGACCATCGCCCTCCACTTT
TRBV29-1,few,TRBJ2-2,-,CSVVSTGELFF,TGCAGCGTTGTAAGCACCGGGGAGCTGTTTTTT
TRBV30,-,TRBJ2-1,-,CAGWNEGNEQFF,TGTGCCGGATGGAATGAGGGCAATGAGCAGTTCTTC
TRBV20-1,-,TRBJ1-1,-,CSARLNTEAFF,TGCAGTGCTAGACTGAACACTGAAGCTTTCTTT
TRBV20-1,-,TRBJ2-1,-,CSAPLSSEQFF,TGCAGTGCTCCCCTTTCGAGTGAGCAGTTCTTC
TRBV4-3,-,TRBJ2-7,-,CASSQEQGGYYEQYF,TGCGCCAGCAGCCAAGAGCAGGGCGGGTACTACGAGCAGTACTTC
TRBV30,-,TRBJ1-1,-,CAWRHVREDFF,TGTGCCTGGAGACACGTTCGGGAGGATTTCTTT
TRBV29-1,few,TRBJ2-7,TRBD1,CSVATGDLGEQYF,TGCAGCGTAGCGACAGGGGACCTTGGGGAGCAGTACTTC
TRBV4-2,-,TRBJ2-1,TRBD2,CASSGLAEYNEQFF,TGTGCCAGCAGCGGGCTAGCGGAATACAATGAGCAGTTCTTC
TRBV4-1,-,TRBJ2-5,-,CASSQPARETQYF,TGCGCCAGCAGCCAGCCGGCCAGGGAGACCCAGTACTTC
TRBV7-9,-,TRBJ2-2,-,CACGTTGELFF,TGTGCCTGTGGGACCACCGGGGAGCTGTTTTTT
TRBV4-2,-,TRBJ2-5,-,CASSRANPQETQYF,TGTGCCAGCAGCCGCGCAAACCCCCAAGAGACCCAGTACTTC
TRBV27,-,TRBJ1-2,-,CASSPSAGGDGYTF,TGTGCCAGCAGTCCATCGGCAGGAGGTGATGGCTACACCTTC
TRBV5-1,-,TRBJ2-5,-,CASSLDTNQETQYF,TGCGCCAGCAGTCTGGACACAAACCAAGAGACCCAGTACTTC
TRBV20-1,-,TRBJ1-2,-,CRSGDGYTF,TGTCGGTCCGGGGATGGCTACACCTTC
TRBV4-1,-,TRBJ2-3,TRBD1,CASSQPGTGVEDTQYF,TGCGCCAGCAGCCAGCCCGGGACAGGGGTCGAGGATACGCAGTATTTT
TRBV30,few,TRBJ1-1,-,CAWGDYTGLNTEAFF,TGTGCCTGGGGGGACTACACAGGGTTGAACACTGAAGCTTTCTTT
TRBV30,-,TRBJ2-6,-,CAWTRRDGSTGANVLTF,TGTGCCTGGACAAGGAGGGACGGTTCAACTGGGGCCAACGTCCTGACTTTC
TRBV29-1,-,TRBJ2-1,-,CSVAGLGGYNEQFF,TGCAGCGTGGCCGGGTTGGGGGGCTACAATGAGCAGTTCTTC
TRBV4-1,-,TRBJ2-7,TRBD2,CASSQGSGPLYEQYF,TGCGCCAGCAGCCAAGGTAGCGGGCCTTTATACGAGCAGTACTTC
TRBV13,-,TRBJ2-3,-,CASSFRGSDTQYF,TGTGCCAGCAGCTTTAGAGGGTCAGATACGCAGTATTTT
TRBV5-1,-,TRBJ2-1,-,CASSLGEPDSIYNEQFF,TGCGCCAGCAGCTTGGGGGAGCCGGATTCCATCTACAATGAGCAGTTCTTC
TRBV5-1,-,TRBJ2-2,-,CASSLESGELFF,TGCGCCAGCAGCTTGGAAAGCGGGGAGCTGTTTTTT
TRBV29-1,-,TRBJ1-2,-,CSVEGGRQGYGYTF,TGCAGCGTTGAAGGGGGCCGTCAGGGCTATGGCTACACCTTC
TRBV29-1,-,TRBJ2-7,-,CSVELPGSYEQYF,TGCAGCGTTGAACTCCCGGGATCCTACGAGCAGTACTTC
TRBV29-1,few,TRBJ2-7,TRBD2,CSVELGLAESYEQYF,TGCAGCGTTGAATTGGGACTAGCGGAATCCTACGAGCAGTACTTC
TRBV28,-,TRBJ1-2,-,CASSLAALGGYTF,TGTGCCAGCAGTTTAGCCGCTTTGGGTGGCTACACCTTC
TRBV6-5,once,TRBJ2-7,TRBD1,CASKQGRSSSYEQYF,TGTGCCAGCAAACAGGGGCGATCAAGCTCCTACGAGCAGTACTTC
TRBV29-1,once,TRBJ2-7,-,CSVVPPLDAYEQYF,TGCAGCGTTGTGCCTCCCCTGGACGCCTACGAGCAGTACTTC
TRBV5-1,-,TRBJ1-1,-,CASTEGGTEAFF,TGCGCCAGCACAGAAGGGGGCACTGAAGCTTTCTTT
TRBV30,-,TRBJ1-4,TRBD1,CAWSSGTGGSKLFF,TGTGCCTGGAGTAGTGGGACAGGGGGAAGTAAACTGTTTTTT
TRBV2,many,TRBJ2-5,-,CASTDGWRETQYF,TGTGCCAGCACCGACGGGTGGCGAGAGACCCAGTACTTC
TRBV29-1,few,TRBJ2-1,TRBD2,CSVEVGREFF,TGCAGCGTTGAAGTTGGGAGGGAGTTCTTC
TRBV27,-,TRBJ2-3,-,CASSLLLAGVLFSTDTQYF,TGTGCCAGCAGTTTATTGCTAGCTGGGGTCCTATTTAGCACAGATACGCAGTATTTT